This is a list of T cell receptor beta chains from one sample in a study of STAT3 mutations in large granular lymphocyte leukemia. Clones were sequenced by immunoSEQ multiplex PCR, and TCRdb holds only the in-frame ones, with some missing. The sample includes 30,000 to 35,000 clones, about 74% of them seen just once. The material sequenced was peripheral blood mononuclear cells. These receptors all stem from a woman in her fifties or sixties with T-cell large granular lymphocyte leukemia. Some clones in this sample may be carry-over from other donors' samples. Both conserved end residues are part of each CDR3. A D gene is named only where the DNA matches it firmly. Size tells how often a clone was seen (once, few, many) or the class of an expanded clone, and some rows leave it out.

D | J | size | V | CDR3 | DNA
. | TRBJ2-3 | . | TRBV6-5 | CASSLGGSTDTQYF | TGTGCCAGCAGTCTGGGTGGGAGCACAGATACGCAGTATTTT
. | TRBJ2-7 | . | TRBV2 | CASSGVLTYEQYF | TGTGCCAGCAGTGGGGTACTAACCTACGAGCAGTACTTC
TRBD1 | TRBJ1-1 | . | TRBV7-9 | CASSWGQPNTEAFF | TGTGCCAGCAGCTGGGGACAGCCCAACACTGAAGCTTTCTTT
. | TRBJ1-3 | . | TRBV30 | CAWCHRVSGNTIYF | TGTGCCTGGTGCCACAGGGTTTCTGGAAACACCATATATTTT
TRBD1 | TRBJ2-5 | . | TRBV5-8 | CASSLDRGQGETQYF | TGTGCCAGCAGCTTGGACAGGGGACAGGGTGAGACCCAGTACTTC
. | TRBJ2-6 | . | TRBV6-5 | CASSYSALSGANVLTF | TGTGCCAGCAGTTACTCTGCCCTCTCTGGGGCCAACGTCCTGACTTTC
TRBD2 | TRBJ2-7 | . | TRBV5-1 | CASGFGGSRLEQYF | TGCGCCAGCGGGTTCGGGGGGTCCCGACTAGAGCAGTACTTC
. | TRBJ1-2 | . | TRBV4-1 | CASSQDLQNNYGYTF | TGCGCCAGCAGCCAAGATCTACAAAACAACTATGGCTACACCTTC
. | TRBJ2-5 | . | TRBV9 | CASSPAREGQETQYF | TGTGCCAGCAGCCCTGCCCGTGAGGGCCAAGAGACCCAGTACTTC
. | TRBJ1-5 | . | TRBV7-2 | CASSLARDQPQHF | TGTGCCAGCAGCTTAGCGCGGGATCAGCCCCAGCATTTT
. | TRBJ2-3 | . | TRBV6-1 | CASYGSSGDTQYF | TGTGCCAGCTATGGTTCGAGCGGGGATACGCAGTATTTT
. | TRBJ2-1 | . | TRBV5-4 | CASSWDANEQFF | TGTGCCAGCAGCTGGGACGCGAATGAGCAGTTCTTC
. | TRBJ2-3 | few | TRBV7-3 | CASSLNPEDTQYF | TGTGCCAGCAGCTTAAACCCCGAAGATACGCAGTATTTT
. | TRBJ2-1 | . | TRBV11-2 | CASSLVGASYNEQFF | TGTGCCAGCAGCTTAGTGGGAGCTTCCTACAATGAGCAGTTCTTC
TRBD2 | TRBJ2-7 | . | TRBV15 | CATSRDSGGRHEQYF | TGTGCCACCAGCAGAGATTCCGGCGGGAGACACGAGCAGTACTTC
. | TRBJ2-3 | . | TRBV7-9 | CASSAGKGTGFTDTQYF | TGTGCCAGCAGCGCAGGGAAGGGGACGGGGTTCACAGATACGCAGTATTTT
. | TRBJ1-4 | . | TRBV27 | CASSFLPNEKLFF | TGTGCCAGCAGTTTCCTACCTAATGAAAAACTGTTTTTT
. | TRBJ2-3 | . | TRBV18 | CASSPRGALNTDTQYF | TGTGCCAGCTCACCTCGAGGGGCCCTTAACACAGATACGCAGTATTTT
TRBD1 | TRBJ1-1 | . | TRBV5-1 | CASSLTGGNTEAFF | TGCGCCAGCAGCTTGACAGGGGGGAACACTGAAGCTTTCTTT
. | TRBJ2-7 | . | TRBV7-9 | CASSSWQGNEQYF | TGTGCCAGCAGCTCATGGCAGGGAAACGAGCAGTACTTC
. | TRBJ2-1 | . | TRBV7-9 | CASSPSRVMGYNEQFF | TGTGCCAGCAGCCCTAGCAGGGTCATGGGCTACAATGAGCAGTTCTTC
. | TRBJ1-1 | . | TRBV7-2 | CASSLERGGTEAFF | TGTGCCAGCAGCTTAGAGAGAGGGGGTACTGAAGCTTTCTTT
. | TRBJ1-2 | few | TRBV28 | CASSAPLTGLDYGYTF | TGTGCCAGCAGTGCTCCCCTCACAGGGCTGGACTATGGCTACACCTTC
. | TRBJ1-4 | . | TRBV29-1 | CSVGGATNEKLFF | TGCAGCGTGGGGGGGGCAACTAATGAAAAACTGTTTTTT
. | TRBJ2-5 | once | TRBV6-1 | CASSGGGGQETQYF | TGTGCCAGCAGTGGTGGAGGCGGGCAAGAGACCCAGTACTTC
. | TRBJ1-1 | few | TRBV6-5 | CASSYNRDFNTEAFF | TGTGCCAGCAGTTACAACCGGGACTTCAACACTGAAGCTTTCTTT
. | TRBJ1-2 | . | TRBV25-1 | CASSESWGRLFYGYTF | TGTGCCAGCAGTGAATCTTGGGGACGACTTTTCTATGGCTACACCTTC
. | TRBJ2-3 | . | TRBV27 | CASSLLASTDTQYF | TGTGCCAGCAGTTTATTGGCTAGCACAGATACGCAGTATTTT
. | TRBJ2-7 | . | TRBV2 | CASRAQGSSYEQYF | TGTGCCAGCAGGGCCCAGGGGAGCTCCTACGAGCAGTACTTC
TRBD1 | TRBJ1-2 | . | TRBV7-9 | CASSFDRADGYTF | TGTGCCAGCAGCTTCGACAGGGCGGATGGCTACACCTTC
. | TRBJ1-4 | . | TRBV11-2 | CASSLDSRGGEKLFF | TGTGCCAGCAGCTTAGATTCCAGGGGAGGGGAAAAACTGTTTTTT
. | TRBJ2-7 | . | TRBV5-1 | CASSLGDVLPYEQYF | TGCGCCAGCAGCTTGGGGGACGTACTACCCTACGAGCAGTACTTC
TRBD2 | TRBJ2-1 | . | TRBV29-1 | CSVEKWTSGRGNEQFF | TGCAGCGTTGAAAAATGGACTAGCGGGAGGGGGAATGAGCAGTTCTTC
. | TRBJ2-3 | . | TRBV5-1 | CASSVMVNTDTQYF | TGCGCCAGCAGCGTGATGGTGAACACAGATACGCAGTATTTT
. | TRBJ2-7 | . | TRBV2 | CASRDVVKRQYF | TGTGCCAGCAGAGATGTCGTAAAGAGGCAGTACTTC
. | TRBJ2-1 | . | TRBV11-2 | CASRQEPGRPSEQFF | TGTGCCAGCCGTCAAGAACCGGGAAGGCCCAGTGAGCAGTTCTTC
TRBD1 | TRBJ2-3 | . | TRBV5-6 | CASSPDRLGTDTQYF | TGTGCCAGCAGCCCGGACAGGTTGGGCACAGATACGCAGTATTTT
. | TRBJ2-3 | . | TRBV9 | CASSVSGSTDTQYF | TGTGCCAGCAGCGTAAGTGGTAGCACAGATACGCAGTATTTT
. | TRBJ1-1 | . | TRBV18 | CASSPPQPMNTEAFF | TGTGCCAGCTCACCACCACAGCCCATGAACACTGAAGCTTTCTTT
TRBD2 | TRBJ2-1 | . | TRBV5-6 | CASSRLAGGTNEQFF | TGTGCCAGCAGCCGACTAGCGGGAGGGACGAATGAGCAGTTCTTC
. | TRBJ2-7 | . | TRBV7-2 | CASSTRDSSGEQYF | TGTGCCAGCAGCACCCGGGACTCATCAGGGGAGCAGTACTTC
. | TRBJ1-2 | . | TRBV28 | CASSLPLGGALYGYTF | TGTGCCAGCAGTTTACCCCTTGGAGGCGCCCTCTATGGCTACACCTTC
. | TRBJ1-1 | . | TRBV18 | CASSPPFSRARSEAFF | TGTGCCAGCTCACCACCTTTCAGCAGGGCGAGGAGTGAAGCTTTCTTT
. | TRBJ2-7 | . | TRBV6-6 | CASSFSDRPGEQYF | TGTGCCAGCAGTTTTTCCGACCGACCCGGGGAGCAGTACTTC
. | TRBJ2-2 | few | TRBV5-1 | CASSPWKGATGELFF | TGCGCCAGCAGCCCCTGGAAGGGAGCCACCGGGGAGCTGTTTTTT
TRBD1 | TRBJ2-7 | . | TRBV19 | CASSTRQGGYEQYF | TGTGCCAGTAGTACCAGACAGGGGGGCTACGAGCAGTACTTC
. | TRBJ1-5 | . | TRBV19 | CASSIIVNQPQHF | TGTGCCAGTAGTATTATAGTTAATCAGCCCCAGCATTTT
. | TRBJ2-5 | . | TRBV11-2 | CASSFEGLQGVETQYF | TGTGCCAGCAGCTTTGAGGGTCTACAGGGAGTAGAGACCCAGTACTTC
TRBD1 | TRBJ1-2 | medium-sized | TRBV5-4 | CASSRTGTGGYGYTF | TGTGCCAGCAGTCGTACCGGGACAGGGGGCTACGGCTACACCTTC
TRBD2 | TRBJ2-7 | once | TRBV29-1 | CSVEAGGYEQYF | TGCAGCGTTGAAGCGGGAGGTTACGAGCAGTACTTC
TRBD1 | TRBJ2-3 | . | TRBV28 | CASSTTSDRERKADTQYF | TGTGCCAGCAGTACGACTTCGGACAGGGAGAGGAAAGCAGATACGCAGTATTTT
. | TRBJ1-4 | few | TRBV10-3 | CAIRRDGNEKLFF | TGTGCCATCAGGAGAGACGGCAATGAAAAACTGTTTTTT
. | TRBJ2-2 | few | TRBV5-1 | CASSGDGNTGELFF | TGCGCCAGCAGCGGCGACGGGAACACCGGGGAGCTGTTTTTT
. | TRBJ2-2 | . | TRBV19 | CASSFGLNTGELFF | TGTGCCAGTAGCTTCGGACTGAACACCGGGGAGCTGTTTTTT
TRBD1 | TRBJ1-2 | . | TRBV15 | CATSREAGGRNYGYTF | TGTGCCACCAGCAGAGAAGCAGGGGGCCGTAACTATGGCTACACCTTC